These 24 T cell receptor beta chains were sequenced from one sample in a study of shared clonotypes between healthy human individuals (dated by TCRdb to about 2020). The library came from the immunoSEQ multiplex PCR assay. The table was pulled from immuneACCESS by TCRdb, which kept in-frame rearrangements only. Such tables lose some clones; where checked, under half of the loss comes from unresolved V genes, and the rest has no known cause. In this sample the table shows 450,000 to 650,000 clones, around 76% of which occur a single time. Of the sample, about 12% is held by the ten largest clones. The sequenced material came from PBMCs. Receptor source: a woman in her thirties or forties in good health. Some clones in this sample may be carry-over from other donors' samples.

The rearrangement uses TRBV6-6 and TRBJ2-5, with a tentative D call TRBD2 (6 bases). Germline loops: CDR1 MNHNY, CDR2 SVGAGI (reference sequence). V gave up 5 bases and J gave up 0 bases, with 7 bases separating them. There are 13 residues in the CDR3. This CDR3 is CASSGGYQETQYF. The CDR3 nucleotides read TGTGCCAGCAGTGGGGGGTACCAAGAGACCCAGTACTTC.

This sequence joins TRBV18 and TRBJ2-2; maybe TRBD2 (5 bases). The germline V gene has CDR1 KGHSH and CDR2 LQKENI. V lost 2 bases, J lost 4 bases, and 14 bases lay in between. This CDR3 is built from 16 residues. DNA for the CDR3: TGTGCCAGCTCACCATTAAGAGGGCCCAGCACCGGGGAGCTGTTTTTT. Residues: CASSPLRGPSTGELFF.

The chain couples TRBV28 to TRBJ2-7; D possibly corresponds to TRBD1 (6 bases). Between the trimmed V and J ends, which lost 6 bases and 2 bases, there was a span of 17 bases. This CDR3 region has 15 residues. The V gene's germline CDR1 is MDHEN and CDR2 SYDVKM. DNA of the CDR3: TGTGCCAGCAGGCCAACCGGGACACCAACCTACGAGCAGTACTTC. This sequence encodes CASRPTGTPTYEQYF.

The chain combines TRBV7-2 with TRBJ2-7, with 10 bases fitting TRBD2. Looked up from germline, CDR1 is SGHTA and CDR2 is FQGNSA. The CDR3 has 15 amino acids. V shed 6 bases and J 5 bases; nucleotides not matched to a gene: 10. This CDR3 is CASSSLAGARHEQYF. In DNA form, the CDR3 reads TGTGCCAGCAGTTCCCTAGCGGGAGCTCGCCACGAGCAGTACTTC.

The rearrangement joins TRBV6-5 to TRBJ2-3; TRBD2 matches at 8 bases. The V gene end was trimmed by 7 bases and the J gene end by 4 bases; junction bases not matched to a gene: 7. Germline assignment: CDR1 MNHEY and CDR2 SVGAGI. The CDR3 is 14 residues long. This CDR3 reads CASKGGLAADTQYF. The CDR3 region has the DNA TGTGCCAGCAAAGGAGGACTAGCAGCAGATACGCAGTATTTT.

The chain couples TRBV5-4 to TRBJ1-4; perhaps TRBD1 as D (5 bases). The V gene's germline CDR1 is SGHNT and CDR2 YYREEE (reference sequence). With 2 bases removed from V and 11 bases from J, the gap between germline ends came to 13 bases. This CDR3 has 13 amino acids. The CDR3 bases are TGTGCCAGCAGCTTAAGGGGAGATTCGAAACTGTTTTTT. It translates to CASSLRGDSKLFF.

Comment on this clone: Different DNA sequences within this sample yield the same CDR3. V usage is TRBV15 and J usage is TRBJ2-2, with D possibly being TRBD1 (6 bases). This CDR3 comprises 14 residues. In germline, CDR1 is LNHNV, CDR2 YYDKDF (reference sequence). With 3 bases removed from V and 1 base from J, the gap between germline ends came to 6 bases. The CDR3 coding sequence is TGTGCCACCAGCAGGGACAGGAACACCGGGGAGCTGTTTTTT. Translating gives CATSRDRNTGELFF. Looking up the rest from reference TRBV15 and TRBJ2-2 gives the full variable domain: DAMVIQNPRYQVTQFGKPVTLSCSQTLNHNVMYWYQQKSSQAPKLLFHYYDKDFNNEADTPDNFQSRRPNTSFCFLDIRSPGLGDTAMYLCATSRDRNTGELFFGEGSRLTVL.

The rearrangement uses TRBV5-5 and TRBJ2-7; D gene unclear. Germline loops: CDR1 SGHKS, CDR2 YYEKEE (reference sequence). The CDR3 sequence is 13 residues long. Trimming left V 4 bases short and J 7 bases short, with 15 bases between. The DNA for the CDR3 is TGTGCCAGCAGCCCCGGGCAGGTTCGGGAGCAGTACTTC. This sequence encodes CASSPGQVREQYF.

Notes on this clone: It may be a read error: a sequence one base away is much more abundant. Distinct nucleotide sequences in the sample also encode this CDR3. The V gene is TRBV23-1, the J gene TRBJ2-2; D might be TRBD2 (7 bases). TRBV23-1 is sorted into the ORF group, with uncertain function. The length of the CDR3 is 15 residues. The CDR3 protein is CASSQPQGGTGELFF. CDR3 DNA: TGCGCCAGCAGTCAGCCACAGGGAGGGACCGGGGAACTGTTTTTT.

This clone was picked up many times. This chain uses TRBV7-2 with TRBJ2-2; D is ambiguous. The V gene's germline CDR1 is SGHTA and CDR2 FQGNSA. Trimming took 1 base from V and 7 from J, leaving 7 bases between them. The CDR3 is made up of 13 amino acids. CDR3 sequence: CASSLGSNGELFF. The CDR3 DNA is TGTGCCAGCAGCTTAGGGTCAAACGGGGAGCTGTTTTTT.

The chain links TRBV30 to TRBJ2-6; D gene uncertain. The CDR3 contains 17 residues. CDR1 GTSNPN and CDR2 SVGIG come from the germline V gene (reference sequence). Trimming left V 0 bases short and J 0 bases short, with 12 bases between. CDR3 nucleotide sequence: TGTGCCTGGAGTGTACCGAGTTCCAGCTCTGGGGCCAACGTCCTGACTTTC. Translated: CAWSVPSSSSGANVLTF.

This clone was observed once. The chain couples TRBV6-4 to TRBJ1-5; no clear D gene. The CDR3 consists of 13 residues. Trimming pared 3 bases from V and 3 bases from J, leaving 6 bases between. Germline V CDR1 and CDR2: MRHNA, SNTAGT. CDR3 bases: TGTGCCAGCAGTGAAGAATCCAATCAGCCCCAGCATTTT. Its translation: CASSEESNQPQHF.

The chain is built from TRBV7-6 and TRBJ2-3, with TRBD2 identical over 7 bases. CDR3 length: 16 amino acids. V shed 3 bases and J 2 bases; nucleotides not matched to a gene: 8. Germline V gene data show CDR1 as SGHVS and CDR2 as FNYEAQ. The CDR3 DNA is TGTGCCAGCAGCTTTCCGCCTGCGGGAGCCACAGATACGCAGTATTTT. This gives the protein CASSFPPAGATDTQYF. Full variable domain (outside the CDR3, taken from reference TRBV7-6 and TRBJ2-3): GAGVSQSPRYKVTKRGQDVALRCDPISGHVSLYWYRQALGQGPEFLTYFNYEAQQDKSGLPNDRFSAERPEGSISTLTIQRTEQRDSAMYRCASSFPPAGATDTQYFGPGTRLTVL.

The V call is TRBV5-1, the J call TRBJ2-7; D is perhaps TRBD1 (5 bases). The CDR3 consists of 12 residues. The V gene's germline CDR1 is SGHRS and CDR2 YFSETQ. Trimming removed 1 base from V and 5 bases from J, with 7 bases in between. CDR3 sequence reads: CASSLQGHEQYF. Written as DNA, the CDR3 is TGCGCCAGCAGCTTGCAGGGCCACGAGCAGTACTTC.

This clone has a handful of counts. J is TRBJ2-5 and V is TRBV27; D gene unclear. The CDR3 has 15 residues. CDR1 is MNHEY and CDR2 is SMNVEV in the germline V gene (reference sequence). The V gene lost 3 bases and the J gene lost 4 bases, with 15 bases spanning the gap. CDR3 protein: CASSLRQAVGETQYF. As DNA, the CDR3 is TGTGCCAGCAGTTTGAGGCAGGCGGTCGGAGAGACCCAGTACTTC.

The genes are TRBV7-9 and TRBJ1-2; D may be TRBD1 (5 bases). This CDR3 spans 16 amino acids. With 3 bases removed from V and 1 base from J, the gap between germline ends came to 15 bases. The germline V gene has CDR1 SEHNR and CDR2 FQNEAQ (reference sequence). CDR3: CASSLDLGQRNYGYTF. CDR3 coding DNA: TGTGCCAGCAGCTTGGACCTTGGACAACGTAACTATGGCTACACCTTC.

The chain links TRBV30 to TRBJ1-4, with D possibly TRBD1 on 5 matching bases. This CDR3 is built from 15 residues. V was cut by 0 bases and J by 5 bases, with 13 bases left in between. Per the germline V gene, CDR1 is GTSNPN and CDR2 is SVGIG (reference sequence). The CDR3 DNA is TGTGCCTGGAGTGTAGATTGGGGGAACAATGAAAAACTGTTTTTT. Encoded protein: CAWSVDWGNNEKLFF.

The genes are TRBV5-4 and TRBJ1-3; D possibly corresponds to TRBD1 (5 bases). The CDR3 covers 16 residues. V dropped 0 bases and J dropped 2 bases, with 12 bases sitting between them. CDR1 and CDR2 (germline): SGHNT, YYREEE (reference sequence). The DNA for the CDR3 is TGTGCCAGCAGCTTGGGGGGGGGAGTCCCTGGAAACACCATATATTTT. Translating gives CASSLGGGVPGNTIYF.

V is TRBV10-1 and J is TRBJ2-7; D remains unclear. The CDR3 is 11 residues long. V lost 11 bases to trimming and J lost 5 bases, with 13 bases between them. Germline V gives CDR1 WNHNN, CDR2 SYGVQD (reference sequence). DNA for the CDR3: TGCGCCTCAGCAATGGCGAACGAGCAGTACTTC. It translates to CASAMANEQYF.

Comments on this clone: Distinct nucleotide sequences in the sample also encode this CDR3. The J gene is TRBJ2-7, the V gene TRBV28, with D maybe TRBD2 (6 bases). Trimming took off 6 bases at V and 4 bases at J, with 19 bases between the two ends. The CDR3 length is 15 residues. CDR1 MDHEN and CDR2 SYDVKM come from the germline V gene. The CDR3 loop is CASRESGTLQYEQYF. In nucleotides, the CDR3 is TGTGCCAGCAGGGAATCCGGGACTTTACAGTACGAGCAGTACTTC.

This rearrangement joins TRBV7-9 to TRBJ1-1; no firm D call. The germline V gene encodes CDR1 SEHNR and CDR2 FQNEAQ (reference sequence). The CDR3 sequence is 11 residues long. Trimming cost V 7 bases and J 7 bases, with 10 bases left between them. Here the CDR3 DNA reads TGTGCCAGCATCGGTAGTGATGAAGCTTTCTTT. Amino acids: CASIGSDEAFF.

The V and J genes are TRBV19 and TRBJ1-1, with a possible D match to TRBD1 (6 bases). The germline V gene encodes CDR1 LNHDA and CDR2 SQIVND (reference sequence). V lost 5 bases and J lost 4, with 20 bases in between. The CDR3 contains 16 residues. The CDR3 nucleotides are TGTGCCAGTAGTCAGGTAGGGGGGGCAAGGAGCACTGAAGCTTTCTTT. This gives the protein CASSQVGGARSTEAFF.

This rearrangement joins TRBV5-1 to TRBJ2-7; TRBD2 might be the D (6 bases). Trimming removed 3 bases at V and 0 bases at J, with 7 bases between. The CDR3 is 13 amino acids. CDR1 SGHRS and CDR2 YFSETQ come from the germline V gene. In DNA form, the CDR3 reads TGCGCCAGCAGCTCGACTAGCTCCTACGAGCAGTACTTC. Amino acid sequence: CASSSTSSYEQYF.

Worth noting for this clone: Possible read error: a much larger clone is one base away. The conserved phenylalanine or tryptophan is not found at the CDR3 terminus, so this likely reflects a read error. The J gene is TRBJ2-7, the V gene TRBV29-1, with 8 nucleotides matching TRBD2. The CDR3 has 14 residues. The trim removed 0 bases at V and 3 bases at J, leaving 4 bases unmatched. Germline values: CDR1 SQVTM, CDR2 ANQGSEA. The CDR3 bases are TGCAGCGTTGAAGATGATCGGGGGGGCTACGAGCAGTACCTC. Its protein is CSVEDDRGGYEQYL.